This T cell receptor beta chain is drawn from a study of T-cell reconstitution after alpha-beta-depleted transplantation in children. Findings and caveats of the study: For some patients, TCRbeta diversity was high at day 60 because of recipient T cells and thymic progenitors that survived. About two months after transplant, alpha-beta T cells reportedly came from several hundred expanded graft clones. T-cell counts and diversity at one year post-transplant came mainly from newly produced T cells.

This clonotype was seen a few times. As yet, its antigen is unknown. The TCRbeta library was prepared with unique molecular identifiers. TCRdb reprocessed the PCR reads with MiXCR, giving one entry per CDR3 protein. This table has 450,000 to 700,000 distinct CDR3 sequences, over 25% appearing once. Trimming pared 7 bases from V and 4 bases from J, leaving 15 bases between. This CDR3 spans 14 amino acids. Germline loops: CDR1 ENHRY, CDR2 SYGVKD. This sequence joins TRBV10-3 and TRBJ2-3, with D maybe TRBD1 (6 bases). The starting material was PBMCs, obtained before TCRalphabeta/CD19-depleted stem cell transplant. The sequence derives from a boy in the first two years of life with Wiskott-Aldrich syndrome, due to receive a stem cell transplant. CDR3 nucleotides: TGTGCCATCACGAAGCGTGAGGGGGCAGATACGCAGTATTTT. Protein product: CAITKREGADTQYF.